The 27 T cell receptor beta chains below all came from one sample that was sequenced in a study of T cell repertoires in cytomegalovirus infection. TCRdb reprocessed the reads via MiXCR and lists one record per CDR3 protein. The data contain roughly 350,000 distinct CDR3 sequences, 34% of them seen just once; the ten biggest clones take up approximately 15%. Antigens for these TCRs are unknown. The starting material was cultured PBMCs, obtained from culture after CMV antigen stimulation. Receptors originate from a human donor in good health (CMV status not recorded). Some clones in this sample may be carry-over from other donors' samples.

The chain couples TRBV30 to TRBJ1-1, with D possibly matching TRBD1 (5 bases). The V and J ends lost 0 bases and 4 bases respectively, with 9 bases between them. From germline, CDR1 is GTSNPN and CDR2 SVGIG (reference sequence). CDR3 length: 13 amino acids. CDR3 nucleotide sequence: TGTGCCTGGAGTGTACACGGGGGCACTGAAGCTTTCTTT. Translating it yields CAWSVHGGTEAFF. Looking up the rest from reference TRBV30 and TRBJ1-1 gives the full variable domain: SQTIHQWPATLVQPVGSPLSLECTVEGTSNPNLYWYRQAAGRGLQLLFYSVGIGQISSEVPQNLSASRPQDRQFILSSKKLLLSDSGFYLCAWSVHGGTEAFFGQGTRLTVV.

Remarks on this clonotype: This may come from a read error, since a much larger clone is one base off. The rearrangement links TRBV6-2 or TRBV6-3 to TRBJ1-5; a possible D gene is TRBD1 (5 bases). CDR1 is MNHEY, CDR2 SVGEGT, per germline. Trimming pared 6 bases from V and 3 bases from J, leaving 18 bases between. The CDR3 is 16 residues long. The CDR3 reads CASRPSWGKDNQPQHF. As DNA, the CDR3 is TGTGCCAGCAGGCCCTCTTGGGGGAAAGACAATCAGCCCCAGCATTTT.

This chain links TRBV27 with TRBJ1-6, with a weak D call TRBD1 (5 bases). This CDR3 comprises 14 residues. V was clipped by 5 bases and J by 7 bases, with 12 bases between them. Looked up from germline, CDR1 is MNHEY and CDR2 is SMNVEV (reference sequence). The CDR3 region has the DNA TGTGCCAGCAGTGTAGGGACCAACAATTCACCCCTCCACTTT. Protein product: CASSVGTNNSPLHF.

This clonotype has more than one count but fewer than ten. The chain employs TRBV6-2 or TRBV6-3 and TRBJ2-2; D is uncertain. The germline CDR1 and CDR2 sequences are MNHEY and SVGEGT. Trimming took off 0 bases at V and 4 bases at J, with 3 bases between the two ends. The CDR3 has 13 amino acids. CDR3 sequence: CASSYSATGELFF. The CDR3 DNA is TGTGCCAGCAGTTACTCGGCCACCGGGGAGCTGTTTTTT.

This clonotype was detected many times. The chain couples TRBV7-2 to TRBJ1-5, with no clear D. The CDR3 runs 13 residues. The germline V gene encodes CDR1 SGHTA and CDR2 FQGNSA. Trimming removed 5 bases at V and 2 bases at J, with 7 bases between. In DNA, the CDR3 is TGTGCCAGCAGCAGGGAGGGCAATCAGCCCCAGCATTTT. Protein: CASSREGNQPQHF.

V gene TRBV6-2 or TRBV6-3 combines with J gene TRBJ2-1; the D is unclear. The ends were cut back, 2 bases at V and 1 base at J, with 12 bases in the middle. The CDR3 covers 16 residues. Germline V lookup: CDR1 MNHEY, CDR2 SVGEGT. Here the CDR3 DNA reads TGTGCCAGCAGTTACCCCGCGGTAGCTTCCTACAATGAGCAGTTCTTC. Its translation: CASSYPAVASYNEQFF.

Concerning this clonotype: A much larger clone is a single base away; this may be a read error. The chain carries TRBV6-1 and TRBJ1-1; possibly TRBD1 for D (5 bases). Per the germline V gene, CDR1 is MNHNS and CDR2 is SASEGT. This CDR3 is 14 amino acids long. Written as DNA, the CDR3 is TGTGCCAGCAGCATCGGACAAGGCAGGACTGAATCTTTCTTT. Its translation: CASSIGQGRTESFF.

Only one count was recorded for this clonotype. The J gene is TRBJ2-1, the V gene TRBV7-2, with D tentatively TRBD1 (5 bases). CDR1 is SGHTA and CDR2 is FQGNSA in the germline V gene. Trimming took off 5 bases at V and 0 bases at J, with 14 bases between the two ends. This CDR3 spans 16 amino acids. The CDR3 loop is CASSVGHPSSYNEQFF. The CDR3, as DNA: TGTGCCAGCAGCGTAGGACACCCGAGCTCCTACAATGAGCAGTTCTTC.

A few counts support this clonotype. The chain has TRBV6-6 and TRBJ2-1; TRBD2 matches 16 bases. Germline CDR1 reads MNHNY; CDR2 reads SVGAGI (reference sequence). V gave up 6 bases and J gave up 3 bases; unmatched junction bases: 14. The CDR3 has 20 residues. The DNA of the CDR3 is TGTGCCAGCAGACCCGAAATGGGACTAGCGGGAGGGTTCGTCTACAATGAGCAGTTCTTC. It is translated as CASRPEMGLAGGFVYNEQFF.

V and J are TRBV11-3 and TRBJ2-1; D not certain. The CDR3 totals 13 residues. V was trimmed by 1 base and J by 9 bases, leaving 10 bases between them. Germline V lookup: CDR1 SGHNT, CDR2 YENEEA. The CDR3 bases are TGTGCCAGCAGCTTAGGTCCCCCTACTGAGCAGTTCTTC. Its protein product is CASSLGPPTEQFF.

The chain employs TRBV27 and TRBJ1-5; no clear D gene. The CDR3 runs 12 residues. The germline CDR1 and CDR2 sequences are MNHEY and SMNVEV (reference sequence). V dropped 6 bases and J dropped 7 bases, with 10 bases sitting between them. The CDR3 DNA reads TGTGCCAGCAGCTATATGGGACAGCCCCAGCATTTT. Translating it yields CASSYMGQPQHF.

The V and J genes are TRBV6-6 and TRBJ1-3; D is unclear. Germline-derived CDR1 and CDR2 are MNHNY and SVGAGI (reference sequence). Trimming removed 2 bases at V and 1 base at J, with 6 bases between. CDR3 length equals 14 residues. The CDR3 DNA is TGTGCCAGCAGTTACAGCAGTTCTGGAAACACCATATATTTT. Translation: CASSYSSSGNTIYF.

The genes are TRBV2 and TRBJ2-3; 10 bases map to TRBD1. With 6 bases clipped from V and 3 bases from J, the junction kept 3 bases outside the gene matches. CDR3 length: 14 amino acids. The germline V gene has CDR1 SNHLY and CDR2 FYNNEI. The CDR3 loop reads CASRKDRGTDTQYF. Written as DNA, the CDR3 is TGTGCCAGCAGGAAGGACAGGGGGACAGATACGCAGTATTTT.

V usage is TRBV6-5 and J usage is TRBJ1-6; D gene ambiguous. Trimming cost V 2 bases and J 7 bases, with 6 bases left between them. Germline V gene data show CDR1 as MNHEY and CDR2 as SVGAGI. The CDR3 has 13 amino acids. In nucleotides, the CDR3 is TGTGCCAGCAGTTACGTCCCGAATTCACCCCTCCACTTT. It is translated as CASSYVPNSPLHF.

CDR3 nucleotides: TGTGCCAGCAGTCCAGGGACTAGCGGGACGTCCGAGCAGTACGTC. The encoded protein is CASSPGTSGTSEQYV. V and J are TRBV12-3 or TRBV12-4 and TRBJ2-7; the match to TRBD2 covers 13 bases. The CDR3 spans 15 residues. With 5 bases clipped from V and 6 bases from J, the junction kept 7 bases outside the gene matches.

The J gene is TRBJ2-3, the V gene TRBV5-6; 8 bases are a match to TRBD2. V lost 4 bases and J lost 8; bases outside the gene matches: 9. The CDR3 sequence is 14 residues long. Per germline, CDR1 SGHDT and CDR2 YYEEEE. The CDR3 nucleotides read TGTGCCAGCAGCGGGGGACTAGGGGCGAGTACGCAGTATTTT. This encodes CASSGGLGASTQYF.

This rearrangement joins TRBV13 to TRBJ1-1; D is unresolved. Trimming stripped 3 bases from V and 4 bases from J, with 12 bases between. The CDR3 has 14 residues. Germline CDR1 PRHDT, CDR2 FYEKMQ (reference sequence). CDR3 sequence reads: CASSFGRPVTEAFF. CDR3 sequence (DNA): TGTGCCAGCAGCTTTGGCAGGCCTGTCACTGAAGCTTTCTTT.

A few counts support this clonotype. CDR3 nucleotide sequence: TGCGCCAGCAGCCAAGTGGGAGGGGCTCCTAGGATAACAGATACGCAGTATTTT. Protein: CASSQVGGAPRITDTQYF. The chain employs TRBV4-1 and TRBJ2-3; 7 bases align to TRBD2. Germline V CDR1 and CDR2: MGHRA, YSYEKL. The CDR3 extends over 18 amino acids. J lost 3 bases, V lost 1 base, and 13 bases had no gene match.

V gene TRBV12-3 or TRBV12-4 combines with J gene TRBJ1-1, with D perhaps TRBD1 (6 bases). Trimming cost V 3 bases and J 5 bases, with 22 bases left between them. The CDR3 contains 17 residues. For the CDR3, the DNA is TGTGCCAGCAGTTTTAAACAGGGCAATCCTTGGGGAACTGAAGCTTTCTTT. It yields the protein CASSFKQGNPWGTEAFF.

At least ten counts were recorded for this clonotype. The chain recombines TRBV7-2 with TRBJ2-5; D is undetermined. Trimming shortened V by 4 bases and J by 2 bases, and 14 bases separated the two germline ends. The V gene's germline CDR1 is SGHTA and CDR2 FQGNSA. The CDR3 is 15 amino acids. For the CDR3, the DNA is TGTGCCAGCAGCTATCAAGGTGGAGTACAAGAGACCCAGTACTTC. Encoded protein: CASSYQGGVQETQYF.

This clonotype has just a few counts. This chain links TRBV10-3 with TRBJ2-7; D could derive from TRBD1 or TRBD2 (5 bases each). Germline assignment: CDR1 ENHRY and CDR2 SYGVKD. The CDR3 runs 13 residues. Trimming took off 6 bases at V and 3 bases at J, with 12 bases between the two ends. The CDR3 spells CAIREGTDYEQYF. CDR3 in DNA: TGTGCCATCAGGGAAGGGACCGACTACGAGCAGTACTTC.

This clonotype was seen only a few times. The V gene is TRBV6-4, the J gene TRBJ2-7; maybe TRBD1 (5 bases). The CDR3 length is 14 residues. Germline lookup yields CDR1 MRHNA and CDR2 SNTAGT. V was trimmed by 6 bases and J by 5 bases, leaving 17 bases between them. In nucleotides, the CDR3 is TGTGCCAGCAGACGAACCGAAGGGGCAGACGAGCAGTACGTC. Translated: CASRRTEGADEQYV.

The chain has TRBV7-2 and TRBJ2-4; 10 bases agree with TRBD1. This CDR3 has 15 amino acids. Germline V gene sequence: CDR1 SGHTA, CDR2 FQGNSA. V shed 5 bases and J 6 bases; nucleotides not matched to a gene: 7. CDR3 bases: TGTGCCAGCAGCGCGGACAGGGGGTTCCTAAACATTCAGTACTTC. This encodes CASSADRGFLNIQYF.

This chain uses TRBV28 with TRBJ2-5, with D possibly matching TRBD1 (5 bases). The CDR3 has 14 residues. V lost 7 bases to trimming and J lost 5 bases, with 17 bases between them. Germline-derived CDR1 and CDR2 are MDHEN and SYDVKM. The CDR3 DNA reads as TGTGCCAGCAATAAAATAGGGGCGCGGGAGACCCAGTACTTC. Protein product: CASNKIGARETQYF.

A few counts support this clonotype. DNA of the CDR3: TGTGCCAGCAGTGAACTAGCGGGAGGCTACGAGCAGTACTTC. This translates into CASSELAGGYEQYF. The V call is TRBV6-1, the J call TRBJ2-7, with 11 bases matching TRBD2. The V segment lost 2 bases and the J segment 3 bases; nucleotides outside the gene matches: 0. The CDR3 totals 14 residues. The germline V gene encodes CDR1 MNHNS and CDR2 SASEGT.

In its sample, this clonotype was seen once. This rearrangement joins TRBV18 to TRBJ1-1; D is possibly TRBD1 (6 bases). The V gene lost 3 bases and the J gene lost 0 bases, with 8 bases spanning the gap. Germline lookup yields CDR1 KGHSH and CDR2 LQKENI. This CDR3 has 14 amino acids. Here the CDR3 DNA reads TGTGCCAGCTCACCGCGACAGGTGAACACTGAAGCTTTCTTT. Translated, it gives CASSPRQVNTEAFF.

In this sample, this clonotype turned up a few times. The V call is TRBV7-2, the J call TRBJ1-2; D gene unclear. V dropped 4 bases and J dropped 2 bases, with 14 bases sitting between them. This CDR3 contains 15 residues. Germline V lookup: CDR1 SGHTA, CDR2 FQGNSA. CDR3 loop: CASSSPRVSNYGYTF. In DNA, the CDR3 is TGTGCCAGCAGCTCCCCAAGGGTTTCGAACTATGGCTACACCTTC.